The 17 T cell receptor beta chains below come from one sample, sequenced in a study of technical replicates of blood from a few donors. Here immunoSEQ multiplex PCR was the method, and the copy in TCRdb shows in-frame clones only, minus some. Here the sample spans 55,000 to 75,000 clones, just under 95% being singletons. The sequenced sample was PBMCs. These TCRs come from a human donor in good health. Some clones in this sample may be carry-over from other donors' samples.

The rearrangement joins TRBV6-6 to TRBJ2-5; TRBD2 matches at 9 bases. Germline assignment: CDR1 MNHNY and CDR2 SVGAGI (reference sequence). The CDR3 loop spans 14 amino acids. The V gene end was trimmed by 5 bases and the J gene end by 8 bases; junction bases not matched to a gene: 9. The CDR3 DNA follows: TGTGCCAGCAGTCGCGGGGGGGGCCCGGTAACCCAGTACTTC. Its translation is CASSRGGGPVTQYF.

CDR3 loop: CASRDNRNGELFF. CDR3 DNA: TGTGCCAGCCGGGACAATCGTAACGGGGAGCTGTTTTTT. The genes are TRBV19 and TRBJ2-2; possibly TRBD1 for D (6 bases). The length of the CDR3 is 13 residues. Between the trimmed V and J ends, which lost 9 bases and 7 bases, there was a span of 15 bases. The germline gives CDR1 LNHDA, CDR2 SQIVND (reference sequence). Variable domain in full (rest from reference TRBV19 and TRBJ2-2): DGGITQSPKYLFRKEGQNVTLSCEQNLNHDAMYWYRQDPGQGLRLIYYSQIVNDFQKGDIAEGYSVSREKKESFPLTVTSAQKNPTAFYLCASRDNRNGELFFGEGSRLTVL.

The chain combines TRBV7-2 with TRBJ2-5; 10 bases fit TRBD2. Per germline, CDR1 SGHTA and CDR2 FQGNSA. Unmatched junction bases numbered 8, after V lost 6 bases and J lost 4 bases. The CDR3 totals 15 residues. The CDR3 region has the DNA TGTGCCAGCAGGCCAGCGGGAGGGCCGGTAGAGACCCAGTACTTC. Amino acid sequence: CASRPAGGPVETQYF.

The V gene is TRBV30, the J gene TRBJ2-3; unclear D gene. V was shortened by 1 base and J by 2 bases, with 4 bases between the two germline ends. This CDR3 has 12 amino acids. Per germline, CDR1 GTSNPN and CDR2 SVGIG (reference sequence). CDR3 protein: CAWSAITDTQYF. The CDR3 DNA is TGTGCCTGGAGTGCCATCACAGATACGCAGTATTTT.

The chain links TRBV5-6 to TRBJ2-3; TRBD2 agrees at 7 bases. The CDR3 length is 15 residues. V gave up 3 bases and J gave up 2 bases; unmatched junction bases: 6. Looked up from germline, CDR1 is SGHDT and CDR2 is YYEEEE. CDR3 sequence (DNA): TGTGCCAGCAGCTCGACGGGACTAATCACAGATACGCAGTATTTT. Its translation is CASSSTGLITDTQYF.

The genes are TRBV6-1 and TRBJ1-3, with D hard to call. This CDR3 has 12 amino acids. Trimming left V 11 bases short and J 0 bases short, with 8 bases between. Germline V CDR1 and CDR2: MNHNS, SASEGT. The CDR3 bases are TGTGCCCTACAGAGCTCTGGAAACACCATATATTTT. Amino acids: CALQSSGNTIYF.

In DNA, the CDR3 is TGTGCCAGCAGTCGTCGGACAGGTTCGAACACTGAAGCTTTCTTT. Its protein product is CASSRRTGSNTEAFF. This chain connects TRBV2 to TRBJ1-1, with 7 positions matching TRBD1. The CDR3 loop spans 15 amino acids. Germline V gene sequence: CDR1 SNHLY, CDR2 FYNNEI. The V segment lost 5 bases and the J segment 1 base; nucleotides outside the gene matches: 7.

The rearrangement uses TRBV10-3 and TRBJ2-1; TRBD2 agrees at 7 bases. V gave up 4 bases and J gave up 0 bases; unmatched junction bases: 3. The CDR3 is made up of 15 amino acids. In germline, CDR1 is ENHRY, CDR2 SYGVKD. The CDR3 nucleotides read TGTGCCATCAGTGTAGCGGGTAGCTCCTACAATGAGCAGTTCTTC. It codes for CAISVAGSSYNEQFF.

V usage is TRBV9 and J usage is TRBJ2-1; D is uncertain. Germline-derived CDR1 and CDR2 are SGDLS and YYNGEE. The CDR3 is made up of 14 amino acids. V was trimmed by 0 bases and J by 9 bases, leaving 13 bases between them. CDR3 bases: TGTGCCAGCAGCGTAGGTGACTTCCCGTCTGAGCAGTTCTTC. The encoded protein is CASSVGDFPSEQFF.

V is TRBV2 and J is TRBJ2-7; TRBD2 might be the D (5 bases). CDR3 length: 13 residues. Trimming took off 5 bases at V and 0 bases at J, with 8 bases between the two ends. Germline CDR1 reads SNHLY; CDR2 reads FYNNEI. The chain's CDR3 is CASSKGLSYEQYF. CDR3 sequence (DNA): TGTGCCAGCAGTAAAGGACTCTCCTACGAGCAGTACTTC.

The chain carries TRBV7-3 and TRBJ2-6; D unresolved. Germline lookup yields CDR1 SGHTA and CDR2 FQGTGA. This CDR3 has 14 amino acids. The V gene lost 7 bases and the J gene lost 1 base, with 8 bases spanning the gap. The CDR3 reads CASNLESGANVLTF. CDR3 nucleotide sequence: TGTGCCAGCAACCTAGAATCTGGGGCCAACGTCCTGACTTTC.

This chain joins TRBV10-3 and TRBJ2-7; TRBD1 is a possible D gene (6 bases). Trimming took 7 bases from V and 2 from J, leaving 21 bases between them. Germline V gene lookup returns CDR1 ENHRY and CDR2 SYGVKD. This CDR3 has 16 residues. In nucleotides, the CDR3 is TGTGCCATCATTGCGACACCCGGGACATCAACCTACGAGCAGTACTTC. It is translated as CAIIATPGTSTYEQYF.

A single count supports this clone. The rearrangement uses TRBV11-1 and TRBJ1-1; 10 bases match TRBD1. Per the germline V gene, CDR1 is SGHAT and CDR2 is FQDESV (reference sequence). V trimming: 4 bases; J trimming: 2 bases; junction bases outside the gene matches: 10. This CDR3 is built from 17 residues. The CDR3 loop reads CASSSGTGVNVNTEAFF. The CDR3 nucleotides read TGTGCCAGCAGCTCCGGGACAGGGGTAAATGTCAACACTGAAGCTTTCTTT.

This chain uses TRBV6-8 with TRBJ2-1; D might be TRBD2 (5 bases). The CDR3 runs to 11 residues. Per germline, CDR1 MNHGY and CDR2 SAAAGT. The CDR3 nucleotides read TGTGCACGGGATACTTGGAATGAGCAGTTCTTC. Its translation: CARDTWNEQFF.

The chain couples TRBV5-1 to TRBJ2-7; TRBD2 is a possible D gene (6 bases). CDR1 and CDR2 (germline): SGHRS, YFSETQ. V was cut by 1 base and J by 5 bases, with 13 bases left in between. CDR3 size: 14 residues. This CDR3 reads CASSLPGEWDEQYF. The CDR3, as DNA: TGCGCCAGCAGCTTGCCGGGGGAGTGGGACGAGCAGTACTTC.

The genes are TRBV7-9 and TRBJ2-7; 8 bases agree with TRBD2. Unmatched junction bases numbered 14, after V lost 5 bases and J lost 2 bases. The germline CDR1 and CDR2 sequences are SEHNR and FQNEAQ (reference sequence). The CDR3 length is 17 residues. The CDR3 reads CASSGGEMAGGPYEQYF. The CDR3 DNA sequence: TGTGCCAGCAGCGGAGGAGAAATGGCGGGAGGACCCTACGAGCAGTACTTC.

The V call is TRBV5-4, the J call TRBJ2-1; TRBD2 agrees at 11 bases. Trimming cost V 6 bases and J 4 bases; bases outside gene matches: 9. Germline V gene sequence: CDR1 SGHNT, CDR2 YYREEE (reference sequence). There are 16 residues in the CDR3. The CDR3 nucleotides read TGTGCCAGCACAACTAGCGGGGGTCCGTCGTACAATGAGCAGTTCTTC. It is translated as CASTTSGGPSYNEQFF.